This TCR beta chain was sequenced for a study of T cells in Graves' hyperthyroidism and ophthalmopathy. General study findings and limits: Most expanded thyroid clonotypes above 0.001 recurred in blood. The authors' 13 V-J model separated ophthalmopathy from stable hyperthyroidism.

The ends were cut back, 2 bases at V and 6 bases at J, with 14 bases in the middle. The CDR3 runs 15 residues. The germline gives CDR1 MNHEY, CDR2 SMNVEV (reference sequence). Ophthalmopathy cases met thresholds of Clinical Activity Score at least 3, NOSPECS grade at least 4 and duration under 3 months. Exclusion of a patient resulted from uncontrolled infection, other autoimmune disease, pregnancy or lactation. TCR beta CDR3 regions were amplified from RNA. A first-round RT-PCR of the TCR CDR3 used the HTBI primer set. TCRdb processed the multiplex PCR reads anew with MiXCR; each CDR3 protein has one entry. The table has 500,000 or so distinct CDR3 sequences, about a sixth seen once. About this clonotype itself: The target antigen is unknown.

V and J are TRBV27 and TRBJ1-5; D perhaps matches TRBD1 (6 bases). The receptor comes from a woman aged 18-29 years with Graves' ophthalmopathy. Input material: blood. The CDR3 here is CASSLIGGGGQPQHF. CDR3 DNA sequence: TGTGCCAGCAGTTTAATAGGGGGGGGTGGTCAGCCCCAGCATTTT.